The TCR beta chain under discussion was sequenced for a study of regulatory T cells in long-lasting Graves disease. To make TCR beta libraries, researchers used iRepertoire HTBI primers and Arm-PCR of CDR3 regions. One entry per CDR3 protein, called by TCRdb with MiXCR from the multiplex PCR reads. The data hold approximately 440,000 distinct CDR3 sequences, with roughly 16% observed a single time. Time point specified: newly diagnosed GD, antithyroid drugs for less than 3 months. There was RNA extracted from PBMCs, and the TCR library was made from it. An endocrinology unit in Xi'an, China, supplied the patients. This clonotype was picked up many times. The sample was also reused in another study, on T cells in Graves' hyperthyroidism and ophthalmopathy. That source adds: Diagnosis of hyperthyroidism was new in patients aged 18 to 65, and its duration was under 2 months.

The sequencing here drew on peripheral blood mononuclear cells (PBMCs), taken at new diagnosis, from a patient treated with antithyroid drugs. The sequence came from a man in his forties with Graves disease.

DNA of the CDR3: TGTGCCAGCAGTTTATGGGGGTTCGATGAGCAGTTCTTC. Translating it yields CASSLWGFDEQFF. V gene TRBV27 combines with J gene TRBJ2-1; D is possibly TRBD1 or TRBD2 (5 bases each). Trimming shortened V by 1 base and J by 8 bases, and 9 bases separated the two germline ends. The CDR3 has 13 residues. Per the germline V gene, CDR1 is MNHEY and CDR2 is SMNVEV (reference sequence).